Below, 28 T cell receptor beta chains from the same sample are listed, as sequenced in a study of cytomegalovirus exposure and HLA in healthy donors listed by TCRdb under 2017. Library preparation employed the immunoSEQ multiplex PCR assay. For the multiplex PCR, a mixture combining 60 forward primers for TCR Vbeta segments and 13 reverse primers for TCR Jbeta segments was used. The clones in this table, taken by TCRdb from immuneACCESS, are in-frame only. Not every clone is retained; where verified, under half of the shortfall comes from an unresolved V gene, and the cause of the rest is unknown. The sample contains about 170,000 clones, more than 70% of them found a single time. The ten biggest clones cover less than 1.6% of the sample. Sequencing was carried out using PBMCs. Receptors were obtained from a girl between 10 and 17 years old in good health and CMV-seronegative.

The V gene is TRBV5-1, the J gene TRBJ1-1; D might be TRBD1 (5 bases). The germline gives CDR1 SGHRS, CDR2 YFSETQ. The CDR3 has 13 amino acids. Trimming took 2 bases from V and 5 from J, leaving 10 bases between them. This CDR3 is CASSFGGVTEAFF. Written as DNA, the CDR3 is TGCGCCAGCAGCTTTGGAGGGGTTACTGAAGCTTTCTTT.

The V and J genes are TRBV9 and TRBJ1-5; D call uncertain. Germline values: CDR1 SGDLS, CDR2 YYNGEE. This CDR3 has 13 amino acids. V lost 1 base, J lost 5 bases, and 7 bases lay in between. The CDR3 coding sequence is TGTGCCAGCAGCGTACTGTCAGATCAGCCCCAGCATTTT. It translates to CASSVLSDQPQHF. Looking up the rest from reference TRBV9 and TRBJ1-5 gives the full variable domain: DSGVTQTPKHLITATGQRVTLRCSPRSGDLSVYWYQQSLDQGLQFLIQYYNGEERAKGNILERFSAQQFPDLHSELNLSSLELGDSALYFCASSVLSDQPQHFGDGTRLSIL.

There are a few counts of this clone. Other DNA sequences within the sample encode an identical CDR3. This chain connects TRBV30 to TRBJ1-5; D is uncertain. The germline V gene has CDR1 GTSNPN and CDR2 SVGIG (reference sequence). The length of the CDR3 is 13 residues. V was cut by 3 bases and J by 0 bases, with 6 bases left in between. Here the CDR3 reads CAWSGDSNQPQHF. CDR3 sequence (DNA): TGTGCCTGGAGCGGGGATAGCAATCAGCCCCAGCATTTT.

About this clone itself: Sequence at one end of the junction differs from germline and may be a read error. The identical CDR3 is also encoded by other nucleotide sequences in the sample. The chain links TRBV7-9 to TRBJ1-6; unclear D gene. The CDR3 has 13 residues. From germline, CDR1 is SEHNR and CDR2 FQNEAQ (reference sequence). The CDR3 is CASSSGENSPLHF. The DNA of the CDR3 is TGTGCCAGCAGCTCAGGCGAAAATTCGCCCCTCCACTTT.

CDR3: CAWNRDTLYEQYF. The CDR3 DNA is TGTGCCTGGAACCGGGACACGCTCTACGAGCAGTACTTC. This rearrangement joins TRBV30 to TRBJ2-7, with D tentatively TRBD1 (6 bases). CDR1 and CDR2 (germline): GTSNPN, SVGIG (reference sequence). Trimming removed 4 bases at V and 3 bases at J, with 13 bases between. This CDR3 comprises 13 residues.

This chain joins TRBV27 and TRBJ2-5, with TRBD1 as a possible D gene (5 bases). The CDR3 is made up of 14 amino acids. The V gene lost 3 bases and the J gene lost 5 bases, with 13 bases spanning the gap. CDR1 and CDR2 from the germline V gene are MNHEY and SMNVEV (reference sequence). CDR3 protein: CASSFRGNGETQYF. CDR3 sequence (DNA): TGTGCCAGCAGTTTTAGGGGAAATGGGGAGACCCAGTACTTC.

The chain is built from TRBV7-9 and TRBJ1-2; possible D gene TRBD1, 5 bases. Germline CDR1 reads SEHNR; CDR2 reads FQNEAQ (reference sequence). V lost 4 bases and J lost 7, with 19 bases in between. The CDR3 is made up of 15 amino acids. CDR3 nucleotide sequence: TGTGCCAGCAGCTCCCGGGACTCCGGACGGGGTGGCTACACCTTC. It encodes CASSSRDSGRGGYTF.

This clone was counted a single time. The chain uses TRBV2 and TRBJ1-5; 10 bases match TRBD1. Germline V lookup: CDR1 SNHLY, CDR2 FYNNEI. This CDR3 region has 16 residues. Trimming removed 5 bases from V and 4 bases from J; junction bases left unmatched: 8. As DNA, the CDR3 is TGTGCCAGCAGTTTCCCCGGGACAGGGGATAATCAGCCCCAGCATTTT. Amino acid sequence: CASSFPGTGDNQPQHF. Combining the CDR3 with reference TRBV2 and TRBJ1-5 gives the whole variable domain EPEVTQTPSHQVTQMGQEVILRCVPISNHLYFYWYRQILGQKVEFLVSFYNNEISEKSEIFDDQFSVERPDGSNFTLKIRSTKLEDSAMYFCASSFPGTGDNQPQHFGDGTRLSIL.

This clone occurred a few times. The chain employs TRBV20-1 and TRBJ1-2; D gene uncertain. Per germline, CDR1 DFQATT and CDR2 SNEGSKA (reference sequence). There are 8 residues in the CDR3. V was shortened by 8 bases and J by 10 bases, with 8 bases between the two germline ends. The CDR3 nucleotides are TGCAGTCCCTCACTCTACACCTTC. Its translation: CSPSLYTF.

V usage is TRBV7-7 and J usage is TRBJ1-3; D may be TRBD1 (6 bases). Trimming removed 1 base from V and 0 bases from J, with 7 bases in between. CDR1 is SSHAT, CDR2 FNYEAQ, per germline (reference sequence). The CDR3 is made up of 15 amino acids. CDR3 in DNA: TGTGCCAGCAGCTTAGACAGGGCCTCTGGAAACACCATATATTTT. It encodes CASSLDRASGNTIYF.

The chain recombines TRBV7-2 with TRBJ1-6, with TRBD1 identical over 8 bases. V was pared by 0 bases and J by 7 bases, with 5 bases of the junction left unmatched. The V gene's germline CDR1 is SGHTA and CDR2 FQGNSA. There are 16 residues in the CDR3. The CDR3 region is CASSLATGAQNSPLHF. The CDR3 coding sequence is TGTGCCAGCAGCTTAGCGACAGGGGCCCAAAATTCACCCCTCCACTTT.

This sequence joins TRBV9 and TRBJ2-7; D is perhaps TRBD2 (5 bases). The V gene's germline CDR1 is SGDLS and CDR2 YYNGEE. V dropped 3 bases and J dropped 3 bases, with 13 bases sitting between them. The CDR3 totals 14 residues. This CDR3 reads CASSAGGRGYEQYF. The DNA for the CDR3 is TGTGCCAGCAGCGCCGGCGGCCGGGGCTACGAGCAGTACTTC.

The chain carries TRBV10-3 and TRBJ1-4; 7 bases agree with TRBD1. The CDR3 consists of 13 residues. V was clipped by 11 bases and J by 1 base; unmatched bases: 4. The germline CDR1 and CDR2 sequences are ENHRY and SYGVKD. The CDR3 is CAARQGTNEKLFF. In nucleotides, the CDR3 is TGTGCCGCCAGACAGGGAACTAATGAAAAACTGTTTTTT.

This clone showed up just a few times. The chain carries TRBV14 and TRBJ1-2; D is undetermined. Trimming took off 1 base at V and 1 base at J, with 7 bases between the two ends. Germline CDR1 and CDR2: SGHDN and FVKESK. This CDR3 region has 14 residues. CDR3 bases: TGTGCCAGCAGCCAAGCAAGCTTTAACTATGGCTACACCTTC. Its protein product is CASSQASFNYGYTF.

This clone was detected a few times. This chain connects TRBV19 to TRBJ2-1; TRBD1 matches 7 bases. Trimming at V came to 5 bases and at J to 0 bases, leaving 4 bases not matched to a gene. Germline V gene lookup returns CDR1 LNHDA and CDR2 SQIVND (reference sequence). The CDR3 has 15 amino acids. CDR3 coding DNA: TGTGCCAGTAGTCAGGACAGGAGCTCCTACAATGAGCAGTTCTTC. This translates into CASSQDRSSYNEQFF.

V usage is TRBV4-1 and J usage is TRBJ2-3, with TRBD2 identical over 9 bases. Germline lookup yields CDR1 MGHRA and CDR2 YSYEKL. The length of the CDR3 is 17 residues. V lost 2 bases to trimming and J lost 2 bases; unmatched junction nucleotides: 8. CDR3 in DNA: TGCGCCAGCAGCCAAACTACAGCGGGGGGATACACAGATACGCAGTATTTT. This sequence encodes CASSQTTAGGYTDTQYF.

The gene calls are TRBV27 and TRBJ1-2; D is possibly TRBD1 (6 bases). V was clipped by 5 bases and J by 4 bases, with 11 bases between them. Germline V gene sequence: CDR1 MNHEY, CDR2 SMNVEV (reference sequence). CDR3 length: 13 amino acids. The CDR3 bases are TGTGCCAGCAGTCAACAGGGAAGCTATGGCTACACCTTC. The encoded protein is CASSQQGSYGYTF.

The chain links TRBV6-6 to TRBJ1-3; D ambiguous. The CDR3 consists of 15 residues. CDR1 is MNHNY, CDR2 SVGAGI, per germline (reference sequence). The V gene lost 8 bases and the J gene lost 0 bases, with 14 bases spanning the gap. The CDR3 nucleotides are TGTGCCAGCGAGACACAGCCTTTCTCTGGAAACACCATATATTTT. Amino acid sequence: CASETQPFSGNTIYF.

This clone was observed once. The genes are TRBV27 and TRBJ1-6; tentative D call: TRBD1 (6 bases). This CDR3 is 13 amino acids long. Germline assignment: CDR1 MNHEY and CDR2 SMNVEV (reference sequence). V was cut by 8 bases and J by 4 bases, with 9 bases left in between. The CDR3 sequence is CASGGTYNSPLHF. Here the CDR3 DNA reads TGTGCCAGCGGGGGCACTTATAATTCACCCCTCCACTTT.

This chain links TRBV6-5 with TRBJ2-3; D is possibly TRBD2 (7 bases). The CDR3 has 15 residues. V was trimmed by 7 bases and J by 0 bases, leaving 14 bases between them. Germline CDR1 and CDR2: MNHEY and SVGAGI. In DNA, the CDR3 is TGTGCCAGCACCGAACCGGGGGGCAGCACAGATACGCAGTATTTT. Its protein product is CASTEPGGSTDTQYF.

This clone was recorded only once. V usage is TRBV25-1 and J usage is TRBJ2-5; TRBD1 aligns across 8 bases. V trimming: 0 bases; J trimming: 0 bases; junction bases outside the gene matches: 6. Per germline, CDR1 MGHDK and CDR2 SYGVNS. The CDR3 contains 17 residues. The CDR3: CASSEYRQGAYQETQYF. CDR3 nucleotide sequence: TGTGCCAGCAGTGAATACCGTCAGGGGGCATACCAAGAGACCCAGTACTTC.

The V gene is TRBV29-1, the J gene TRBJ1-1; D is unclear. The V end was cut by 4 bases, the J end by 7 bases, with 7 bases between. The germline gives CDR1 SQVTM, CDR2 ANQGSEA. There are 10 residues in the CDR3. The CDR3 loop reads CSVGAFEAFF. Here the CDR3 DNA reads TGCAGCGTTGGGGCCTTTGAAGCTTTCTTT.

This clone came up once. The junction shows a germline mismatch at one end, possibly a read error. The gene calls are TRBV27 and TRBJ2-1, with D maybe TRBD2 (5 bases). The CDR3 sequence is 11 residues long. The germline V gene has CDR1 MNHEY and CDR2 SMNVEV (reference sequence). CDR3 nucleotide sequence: TGTGCCAGCGGTTTAGCGTCTGAGCAGTTCTTC. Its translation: CASGLASEQFF.

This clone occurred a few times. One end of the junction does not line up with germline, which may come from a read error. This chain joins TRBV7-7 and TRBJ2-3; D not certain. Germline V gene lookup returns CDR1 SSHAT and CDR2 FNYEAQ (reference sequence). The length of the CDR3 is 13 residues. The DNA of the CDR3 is TGTGCTAGCAGCTTAGCCCTAAAAGATACGCAGTATTTT. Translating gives CASSLALKDTQYF.

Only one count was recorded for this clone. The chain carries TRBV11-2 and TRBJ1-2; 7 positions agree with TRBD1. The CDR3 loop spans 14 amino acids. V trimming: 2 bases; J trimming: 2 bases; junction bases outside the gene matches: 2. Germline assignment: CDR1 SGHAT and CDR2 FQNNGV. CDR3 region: CASSLLDRNYGYTF. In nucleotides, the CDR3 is TGTGCCAGCAGCTTACTGGACAGGAACTATGGCTACACCTTC.

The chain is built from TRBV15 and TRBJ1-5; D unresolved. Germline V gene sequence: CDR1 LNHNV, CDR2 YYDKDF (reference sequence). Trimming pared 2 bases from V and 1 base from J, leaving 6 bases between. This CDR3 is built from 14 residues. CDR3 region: CATSRKQSNQPQHF. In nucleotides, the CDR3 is TGTGCCACCAGCAGAAAACAGAGCAATCAGCCCCAGCATTTT.

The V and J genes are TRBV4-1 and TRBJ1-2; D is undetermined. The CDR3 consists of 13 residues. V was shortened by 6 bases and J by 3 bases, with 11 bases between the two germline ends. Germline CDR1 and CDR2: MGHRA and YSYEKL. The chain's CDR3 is CASRRTGDYGYTF. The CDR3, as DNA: TGCGCCAGCAGACGGACCGGGGACTATGGCTACACCTTC.

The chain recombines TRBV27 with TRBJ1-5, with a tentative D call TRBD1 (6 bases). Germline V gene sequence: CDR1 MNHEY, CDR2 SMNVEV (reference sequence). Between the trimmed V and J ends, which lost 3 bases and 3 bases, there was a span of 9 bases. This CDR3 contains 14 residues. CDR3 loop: CASSFSGANQPQHF. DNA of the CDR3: TGTGCCAGCAGTTTCTCAGGGGCCAATCAGCCCCAGCATTTT.